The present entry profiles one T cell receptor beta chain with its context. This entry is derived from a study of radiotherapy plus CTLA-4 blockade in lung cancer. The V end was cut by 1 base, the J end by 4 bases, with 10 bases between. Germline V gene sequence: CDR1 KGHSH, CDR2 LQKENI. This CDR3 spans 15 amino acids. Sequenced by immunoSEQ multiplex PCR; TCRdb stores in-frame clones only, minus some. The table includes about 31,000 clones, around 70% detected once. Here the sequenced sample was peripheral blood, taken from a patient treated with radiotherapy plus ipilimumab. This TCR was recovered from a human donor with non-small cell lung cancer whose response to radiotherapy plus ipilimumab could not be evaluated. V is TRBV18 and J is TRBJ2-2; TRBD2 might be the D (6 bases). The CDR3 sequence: CASSPQAGSTGELFF. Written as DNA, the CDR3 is TGTGCCAGCTCACCACAGGCGGGAAGCACCGGGGAGCTGTTTTTT.